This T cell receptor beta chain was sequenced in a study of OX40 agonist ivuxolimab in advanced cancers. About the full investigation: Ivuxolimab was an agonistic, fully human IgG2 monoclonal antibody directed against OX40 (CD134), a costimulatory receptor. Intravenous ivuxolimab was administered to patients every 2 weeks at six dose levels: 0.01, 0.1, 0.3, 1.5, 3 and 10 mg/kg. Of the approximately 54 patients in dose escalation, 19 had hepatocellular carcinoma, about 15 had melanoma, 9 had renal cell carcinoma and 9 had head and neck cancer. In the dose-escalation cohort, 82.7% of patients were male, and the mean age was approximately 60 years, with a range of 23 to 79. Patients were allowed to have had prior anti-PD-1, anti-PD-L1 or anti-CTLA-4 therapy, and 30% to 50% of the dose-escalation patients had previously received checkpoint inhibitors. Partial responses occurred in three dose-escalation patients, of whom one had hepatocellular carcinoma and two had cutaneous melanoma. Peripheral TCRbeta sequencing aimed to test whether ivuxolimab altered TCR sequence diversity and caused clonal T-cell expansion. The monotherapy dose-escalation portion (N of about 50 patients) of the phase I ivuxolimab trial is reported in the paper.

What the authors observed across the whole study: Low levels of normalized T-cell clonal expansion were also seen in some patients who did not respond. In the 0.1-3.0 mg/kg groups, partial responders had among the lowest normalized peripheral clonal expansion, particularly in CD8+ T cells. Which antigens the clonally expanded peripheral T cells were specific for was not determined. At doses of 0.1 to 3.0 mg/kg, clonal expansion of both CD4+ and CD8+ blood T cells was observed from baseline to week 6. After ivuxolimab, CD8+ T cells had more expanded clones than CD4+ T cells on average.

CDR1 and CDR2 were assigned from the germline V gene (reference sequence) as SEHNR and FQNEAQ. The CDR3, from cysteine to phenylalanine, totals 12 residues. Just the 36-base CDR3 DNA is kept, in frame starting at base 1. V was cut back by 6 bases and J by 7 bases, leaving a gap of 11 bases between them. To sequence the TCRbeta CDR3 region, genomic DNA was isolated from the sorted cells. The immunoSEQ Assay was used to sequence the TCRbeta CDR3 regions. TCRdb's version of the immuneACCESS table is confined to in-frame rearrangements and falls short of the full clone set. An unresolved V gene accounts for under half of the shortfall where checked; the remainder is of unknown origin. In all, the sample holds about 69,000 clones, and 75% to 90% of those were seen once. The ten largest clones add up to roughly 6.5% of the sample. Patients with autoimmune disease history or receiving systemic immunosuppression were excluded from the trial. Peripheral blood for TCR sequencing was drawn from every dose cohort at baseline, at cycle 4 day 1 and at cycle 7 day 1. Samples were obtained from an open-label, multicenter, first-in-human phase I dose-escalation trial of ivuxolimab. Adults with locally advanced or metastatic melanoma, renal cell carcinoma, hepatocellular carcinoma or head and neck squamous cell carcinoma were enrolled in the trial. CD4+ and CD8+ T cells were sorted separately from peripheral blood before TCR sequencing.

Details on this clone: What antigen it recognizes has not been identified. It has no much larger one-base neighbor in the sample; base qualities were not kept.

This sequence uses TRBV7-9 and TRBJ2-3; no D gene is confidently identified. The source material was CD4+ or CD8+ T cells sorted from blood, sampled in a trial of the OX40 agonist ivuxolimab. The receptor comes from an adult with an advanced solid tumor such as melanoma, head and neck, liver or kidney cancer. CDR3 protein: CASRQLDNTQYF. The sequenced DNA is TGTGCCAGCAGACAACTTGATAATACGCAGTATTTT.